This T cell receptor beta chain was identified during a study of blood T cells in healthy people across ages. This CDR3 spans 14 amino acids. The V gene's germline CDR1 is MGHRA and CDR2 YSYEKL. A second PCR of about 7 to 12 cycles used a sample-barcoded 5' primer and a J-beta primer mix. TCRdb independently ran MiXCR on the 5' RACE reads; one entry per CDR3 protein. The repertoire has under 2 million distinct CDR3 sequences, 34% of them found once; the top ten carry 11%. What was sequenced was blood. The sequence derives from a woman in her twenties or thirties in good health. The genes are TRBV4-1 and TRBJ1-3; weak D call: TRBD1 (6 bases). The CDR3 protein is CASSPQGTGNTIYF. The CDR3 bases are TGCGCTAGCTCACCTCAGGGGACAGGAAACACCATATATTTT.